These 19 T cell receptor beta chains were all obtained from the same sample, sequenced in a study of T cell repertoires in cytomegalovirus infection. TCRdb ran MiXCR on the reads and lists one entry per CDR3 protein. Of a few hundred thousand distinct CDR3 sequences in the sample, about 33% were seen once. For these receptors, no antigen is known. Specimen: cultured PBMCs, collected from culture after CMV antigen stimulation. All receptors derive from a human donor in good health (CMV status not recorded). Some clones in this sample may be carry-over from other donors' samples.

The chain links TRBV6-2 or TRBV6-3 to TRBJ1-5; D is unresolved. Per the germline V gene, CDR1 is MNHEY and CDR2 is SVGEGT. Trimming cost V 2 bases and J 2 bases, with 10 bases left between them. The CDR3 extends over 15 amino acids. CDR3 sequence (DNA): TGTGCCAGCAGTTACCCGCCGACGGGCAATCAGCCCCAGCATTTT. Its translation is CASSYPPTGNQPQHF.

This clonotype has just a few counts. The V call is TRBV6-5, the J call TRBJ2-7, with 7 bases lining up with TRBD1. V dropped 2 bases and J dropped 2; count of bases not matched to a gene: 9. The CDR3 contains 16 residues. Germline lookup yields CDR1 MNHEY and CDR2 SVGAGI. CDR3 DNA: TGTGCCAGCAGTTACCCAGGGGGACATCCCCCCTACGAGCAGTACTTC. It yields the protein CASSYPGGHPPYEQYF.

The genes are TRBV6-1 and TRBJ1-1, with TRBD1 matching over 8 bases. CDR3 size: 14 residues. The junction had 3 bases not matched to a gene; V was cut back by 5 bases and J by 1 base. Germline assignment: CDR1 MNHNS and CDR2 SASEGT. CDR3 in amino acids: CASSFRGQNTEAFF. CDR3 nucleotides: TGTGCCAGCAGTTTCAGGGGGCAGAACACTGAAGCTTTCTTT.

This clonotype has just a few counts. The chain has TRBV6-2 or TRBV6-3 and TRBJ1-6; 10 bases match TRBD1. The germline gives CDR1 MNHEY, CDR2 SVGEGT. J gave up 0 bases and V 2 bases, and 7 bases lay outside the gene matches. The CDR3 has 19 residues. CDR3 coding DNA: TGTGCCAGCAGTTACCCCGGACAGGGGGTGAGCTCCTATAATTCACCCCTCCACTTT. It codes for CASSYPGQGVSSYNSPLHF.

This clonotype was recorded a few times. The chain joins TRBV7-9 to TRBJ2-1, with 12 nucleotides matching TRBD2. Looked up from germline, CDR1 is SEHNR and CDR2 is FQNEAQ (reference sequence). V trimming: 1 base; J trimming: 1 base; junction bases outside the gene matches: 8. The CDR3 length is 19 residues. The CDR3 nucleotides read TGTGCCAGCAGCTTAGGTCGGCTAGCGGGAGGGGCTTCCTACAATGAGCAGTTCTTC. The encoded protein is CASSLGRLAGGASYNEQFF.

This chain links TRBV7-9 with TRBJ2-3; TRBD2 matches 10 bases. After removal of 5 bases from V and 2 bases from J, the junction contained 7 bases not matched to a gene. There are 16 residues in the CDR3. Germline V gives CDR1 SEHNR, CDR2 FQNEAQ (reference sequence). CDR3 sequence reads: CASSPLAGSFTDTQYF. For the CDR3, the DNA is TGTGCCAGCAGCCCACTAGCGGGAAGTTTCACAGATACGCAGTATTTT.

In this sample, this clonotype turned up a few times. The CDR3 nucleotides are TGCGCCAGCAGCCTGAGCCAAAGTCTACTAGCCCCCACAGATACGCAGTATTTT. As protein: CASSLSQSLLAPTDTQYF. V gene TRBV5-1 combines with J gene TRBJ2-3, with a tentative D call TRBD2 (6 bases). This CDR3 has 18 amino acids. Trimming took 4 bases from V and 2 from J, leaving 23 bases between them. Per the germline V gene, CDR1 is SGHRS and CDR2 is YFSETQ.

This clonotype came up many times. The rearrangement links TRBV25-1 to TRBJ2-5; D is undetermined. The J call is in doubt because the DNA end fits TRBJ2-3 better. This CDR3 comprises 9 residues. In germline, CDR1 is MGHDK, CDR2 SYGVNS. The CDR3 spells CASGDTQYF. The DNA for the CDR3 is TGTGCCAGCGGAGATACGCAGTATTTT.

This clonotype was recorded many times. This rearrangement joins TRBV7-2 to TRBJ2-3, with 9 bases matching TRBD2. The V segment lost 5 bases and the J segment 2 bases; nucleotides outside the gene matches: 5. The CDR3 contains 15 residues. Germline CDR1 and CDR2: SGHTA and FQGNSA. CDR3: CASSLSGGHTDTQYF. CDR3 DNA sequence: TGTGCCAGCAGCCTTAGCGGGGGCCACACAGATACGCAGTATTTT.

This clonotype has just a few counts. The rearrangement uses TRBV27 and TRBJ1-5; D remains unclear. This CDR3 region has 13 residues. Germline V gene data show CDR1 as MNHEY and CDR2 as SMNVEV (reference sequence). Trimming took 1 base from V and 6 from J, leaving 7 bases between them. The CDR3 region is CASSLLGIQPQHF. The CDR3 DNA sequence: TGTGCCAGCAGTTTATTGGGGATTCAGCCCCAGCATTTT.

Note on this clonotype: Relative to the germline gene, one junction end is altered; a read error may explain this. The DNA of the CDR3 is TGTGCCATCAGTAACAGGGGTCACACGAACGCCGGGGAGCTGTTTTTT. It is translated as CAISNRGHTNAGELFF. The rearrangement uses TRBV10-3 and TRBJ2-2, with TRBD1 matching 7 bases. CDR1 is ENHRY, CDR2 SYGVKD, per germline. The CDR3 length is 16 residues.

This rearrangement joins TRBV6-6 to TRBJ1-2; 8 nucleotides match TRBD1. After removal of 6 bases from V and 8 bases from J, the junction contained 8 bases not matched to a gene. This CDR3 is 13 amino acids long. Germline CDR1 MNHNY, CDR2 SVGAGI (reference sequence). The CDR3 loop reads CASSYQGAEGYTF. The CDR3, as DNA: TGTGCCAGCAGCTACCAGGGGGCGGAGGGCTACACCTTC.

This clonotype was seen only a few times. The CDR3 loop reads CASSDTPNEQFF. The CDR3 coding sequence is TGTGCCAGCAGTGATACCCCCAATGAGCAGTTCTTC. The V call is TRBV6-6, the J call TRBJ2-1; no clear D gene. Trimming shortened V by 5 bases and J by 6 bases, and 8 bases separated the two germline ends. CDR1 and CDR2 from the germline V gene are MNHNY and SVGAGI (reference sequence). This CDR3 has 12 residues.

This clonotype occurred many times. This rearrangement joins TRBV7-2 to TRBJ1-2, with D perhaps matching TRBD1 (5 bases). This CDR3 is 13 amino acids long. V dropped 5 bases and J dropped 5 bases, with 12 bases sitting between them. Germline V lookup: CDR1 SGHTA, CDR2 FQGNSA. DNA for the CDR3: TGTGCCAGCAGCGCAGGGTTAGGGTATGGCTACACCTTC. Translating it yields CASSAGLGYGYTF.

The genes are TRBV29-1 and TRBJ2-4, with D perhaps being TRBD1 or TRBD2 (5 bases each). Trimming shortened V by 1 base and J by 7 bases, and 17 bases separated the two germline ends. Germline-derived CDR1 and CDR2 are SQVTM and ANQGSEA. The CDR3 has 15 amino acids. CDR3 DNA sequence: TGCAGCGTTGAAGGGCGGCAGGGACCCCAGAACATTCAGTACTTC. Protein sequence: CSVEGRQGPQNIQYF. The entire variable domain, with the rest obtained from reference TRBV29-1 and TRBJ2-4, is as follows: SAVISQKPSRDICQRGTSLTIQCQVDSQVTMMFWYRQQPGQSLTLIATANQGSEATYESGFVIDKFPISRPNLTFSTLTVSNMSPEDSSIYLCSVEGRQGPQNIQYFGAGTRLSVL.

This clonotype was recorded at least ten times. The chain carries TRBV7-2 and TRBJ2-2, with 9 bases aligning to TRBD2. Losses at the gene ends were 1 base for V and 1 base for J; bases not matched to a gene: 4. The CDR3 spans 17 residues. Germline V CDR1 and CDR2: SGHTA, FQGNSA. The CDR3 bases are TGTGCCAGCAGCTTAGTTAGCGGGAGAGGGAACACCGGGGAGCTGTTTTTT. This encodes CASSLVSGRGNTGELFF.

This chain joins TRBV12-5 and TRBJ1-3; D is uncertain. V was shortened by 0 bases and J by 0 bases, with 9 bases between the two germline ends. CDR3 length: 16 residues. Germline V gene lookup returns CDR1 LGHNT and CDR2 FRNRAP. This chain's CDR3 is CASGLVLGSSGNTIYF. The CDR3, as DNA: TGTGCTAGTGGTTTGGTACTAGGGTCCTCTGGAAACACCATATATTTT.

This clonotype turned up a few times. The CDR3 protein is CASSLGGVMRQPQHF. The CDR3 region has the DNA TGTGCCAGCAGTTTAGGTGGGGTCATGCGGCAGCCCCAGCATTTT. The chain carries TRBV28 and TRBJ1-5; D remains unclear. The CDR3 runs to 15 residues. Germline CDR1 reads MDHEN; CDR2 reads SYDVKM. The ends were cut back, 2 bases at V and 7 bases at J, with 15 bases in the middle. Filled out from reference TRBV28 and TRBJ1-5, the complete variable domain reads DVKVTQSSRYLVKRTGEKVFLECVQDMDHENMFWYRQDPGLGLRLIYFSYDVKMKEKGDIPEGYSVSREKKERFSLILESASTNQTSMYLCASSLGGVMRQPQHFGDGTRLSIL.

This chain joins TRBV20-1 and TRBJ1-2; 9 bases fit TRBD1. Germline CDR1 and CDR2: DFQATT and SNEGSKA (reference sequence). Trimming at V came to 0 bases and at J to 4 bases, leaving 12 bases not matched to a gene. The CDR3 runs 17 residues. DNA for the CDR3: TGCAGTGCTAGAGATACCCCTGGACAGGGGCAGGTCTATGGCTACACCTTC. Its translation is CSARDTPGQGQVYGYTF.